This TCR beta chain was sequenced for a study of blood T cells in healthy people across ages. Study as a whole: With template switching, about one barcoded beta molecule was captured per two T cells. Whole-study findings and limits: Compared with aged donors, long-lived donors showed fewer expanded clones, suggesting selection.

A second PCR, run for roughly 7 to 11 cycles, used a sample-barcoded 5' primer plus a J-beta primer mix. TCRdb used MiXCR to reprocess the 5' RACE reads, holding one entry per CDR3 protein. The sample yields about 750,000 distinct CDR3 sequences, approximately 53% seen once. This clonotype was detected a few times. The antigen is undetermined. CDR1 and CDR2 from the germline V gene are DFQATT and SNEGSKA (reference sequence). With V trimmed by 5 bases and J by 5 bases, 10 bases remained unmatched. This CDR3 contains 14 residues. This clonotype was sampled from a man older than 75 in good health. The chain carries TRBV20-1 and TRBJ2-5; 8 nucleotides line up with TRBD2. The sample was blood. This chain's CDR3 is CSASDSGTPETQYF. The DNA for the CDR3 is TGCAGTGCTTCCGATAGCGGGACACCCGAGACCCAGTACTTC.